This T cell receptor beta chain was sequenced during a study of glioma-infiltrating T cells (dated by TCRdb to the mid-2010s). For the study in its entirety: TCR alpha- and beta-chain repertoires were sequenced from glioma tissue, non-neoplastic brain tissue and matched peripheral blood mononuclear cells. To measure how far tissue and blood T-cell populations diverged, each tissue-infiltrating repertoire was compared against the peripheral blood repertoire of the same patient. Three low-grade glioma patients, roughly eight primary glioblastoma patients, and three non-glioma patients who contributed non-neoplastic brain tissue made up the paired cohort.

The iRepertoire nested amplicon-rescue multiplex PCR (arm-PCR) platform was used to amplify TCR alpha and beta CDR3 regions from RNA. The input for one-step reverse transcription and amplification was about 90-450 ng of tissue mRNA or PBMC total RNA. Following bead purification, Illumina adapters were added by a secondary multiplex PCR, and the libraries were gel-purified between 200 and 400 bp. Internal 6-nucleotide barcodes were carried by the libraries and were used for demultiplexing. Sequencing of libraries was performed on an Illumina MiSeq with 2x220 or 2x250 nucleotide paired-end reads. In the authors' own workflow: Paired reads were merged with FLASH 1.2.11 and aligned to the GRCh37 human genome with BWA-MEM before extracting TRA and TRB reads. V and J assignment used an IMGT-derived reference of cassette sequences and CDR3 motifs that included pseudogenes. Reads were translated in three frames, and productive CDR3s were defined as those with a C...FGXG motif and no stop codons. Clonotypes were defined as unique combinations of V-J cassette pair and CDR3 amino acid sequence. Reads were filtered by Hamming distance, thresholded by each sample's sequence error rate in mapped regions. TCRdb handled the public reads itself, with Q25 trimming in fastp and clone calling in MiXCR, and kept productive beta chains. Identical CDR3 proteins give one entry, which carries the most common genes and DNA. What appears here as the V and J calls and clone size reflects TCRdb's work, not the paper's. Present in this sample are 100,000 to 150,000 distinct CDR3 sequences, approximately 26% of which were seen just once. The top ten constitute around a quarter of the sample.

Taken from cysteine to phenylalanine, the CDR3 has 11 residues. Just the 33-base CDR3 DNA is kept, in frame starting at base 1. Trimming at the junction amounts to 4 bases on V and 6 bases on J, and the germline ends lie 4 bases apart. CDR1 SNHLY and CDR2 FYNNEI were looked up in the germline V gene. This clonotype was found many times. No cognate antigen has been identified for it. No qualities accompany the bases; no much larger clone lies one base away. Study-level results and caveats: In non-neoplastic patients, VJ-independent divergence between tissue and blood fell below expectation, whereas in all gliomas, and especially in low-grade gliomas, the divergence rose above expectation. Group comparisons rested on small numbers: three non-neoplastic, three low-grade glioma and several glioblastoma patients. Only a very small number of CDR3 sequences turned up in both tissue and blood, a result put down to high CDR3 diversity combined with limited sampling.

The receptor's source is a human donor with low-grade glioma or glioblastoma, undergoing nonglioma brain surgery, or in good health (not recorded which). Sequenced: glioma tissue, nonneoplastic brain tissue, or PBMCs (not recorded which). The chain is assembled from TRBV2 and TRBJ1-5; the D segment cannot be called with confidence. The encoded CDR3 is CASSGGQPQHF. The DNA reads as follows: TGTGCCAGCAGTGGTGGTCAGCCCCAGCATTTT.